This passage covers 22 T cell receptor beta chains from one sample sequenced in a study of T-cell reconstitution after alpha-beta-depleted transplantation in children (dated by TCRdb to between 2015 and 2016). Library method: PCR. Instrument used: Illumina HiSeq 2500. Molecular barcoding was employed in the preparation of TCR libraries, with unique molecular identifiers being used to normalize TCRbeta repertoire quantification. Clones were called with MiXCR by TCRdb after fastp trimmed the public reads at Q25, and only in-frame beta chains were retained. Rows with one shared CDR3 protein collapse into an entry with the most common genes and DNA. The sample includes fewer than 350,000 distinct CDR3 sequences, with over 9% observed a single time. Less than 9% of the sample lies in the top ten. The treatment or condition label for this specimen denotes: allogeneic hematopoietic cell transplantation with graft depleted of TCRalphabeta T cells and CD19 B cells.

Sequences were derived from PBMCs, sampled before TCRalphabeta/CD19-depleted stem cell transplant. The source is a boy younger than two with acute myeloid leukemia, due to receive a stem cell transplant.

This clonotype came up a few times. The chain joins TRBV30 to TRBJ2-3, with D unresolved. Germline CDR1 GTSNPN, CDR2 SVGIG (reference sequence). This CDR3 region has 14 residues. Trimming took off 0 bases at V and 5 bases at J, with 12 bases between the two ends. The chain's CDR3 is CAWSVPGRRDTQYF. The CDR3 bases are TGTGCCTGGAGTGTCCCTGGCCGGCGAGATACGCAGTATTTT. Full variable domain (remainder filled in from reference TRBV30 and TRBJ2-3): SQTIHQWPATLVQPVGSPLSLECTVEGTSNPNLYWYRQAAGRGLQLLFYSVGIGQISSEVPQNLSASRPQDRQFILSSKKLLLSDSGFYLCAWSVPGRRDTQYFGPGTRLTVL.

This clonotype was observed a handful of times. CDR3 sequence reads: CATSDRETQYF. For the CDR3, the DNA is TGTGCCACCAGTGATAGAGAGACCCAGTACTTC. This chain uses TRBV24-1 with TRBJ2-5; D is unresolved. Trimming took off 3 bases at V and 4 bases at J, with 2 bases between the two ends. The length of the CDR3 is 11 residues. The germline gives CDR1 KGHDR, CDR2 SFDVKD.

This clonotype has ten or more counts. The rearrangement joins TRBV5-1 to TRBJ1-3, with D maybe TRBD1 (5 bases). This CDR3 is built from 15 residues. Germline V gene data show CDR1 as SGHRS and CDR2 as YFSETQ. V gave up 4 bases and J gave up 0 bases, with 11 bases separating them. Written as DNA, the CDR3 is TGCGCCAGCAGCCAAACGACAGTCTCTGGAAACACCATATATTTT. This translates into CASSQTTVSGNTIYF.

This clonotype was seen many times. The chain carries TRBV12-3 or TRBV12-4 and TRBJ1-5; D might be TRBD1 (5 bases). V lost 3 bases and J 5 bases, leaving 8 bases between the germline ends. This CDR3 comprises 13 residues. Here the CDR3 DNA reads TGTGCCAGCAGTTTTGGGGGAGATCAGCCCCAGCATTTT. It specifies CASSFGGDQPQHF.

This clonotype was counted at least ten times. The chain has TRBV5-1 and TRBJ2-5; maybe TRBD1 (6 bases). The CDR3 loop spans 15 amino acids. Germline V CDR1 and CDR2: SGHRS, YFSETQ. V lost 1 base, J lost 5 bases, and 15 bases lay in between. CDR3 sequence reads: CASSLRQAMGETQYF. The DNA for the CDR3 is TGCGCCAGCAGCTTGAGACAGGCGATGGGGGAGACCCAGTACTTC.

This clonotype was seen repeatedly, ten times or more. The chain uses TRBV5-1 and TRBJ1-5, with D perhaps matching TRBD1 (5 bases). CDR1 SGHRS and CDR2 YFSETQ come from the germline V gene. Trimming took off 3 bases at V and 2 bases at J, with 6 bases between the two ends. This CDR3 is 13 amino acids long. CDR3 sequence: CASSWDGNQPQHF. CDR3 sequence (DNA): TGCGCCAGCAGCTGGGACGGCAATCAGCCCCAGCATTTT.

This clonotype has ten or more counts. J is TRBJ2-1 and V is TRBV7-3; D not resolved. Germline V gene sequence: CDR1 SGHTA, CDR2 FQGTGA. The CDR3 contains 15 residues. Trimming shortened V by 4 bases and J by 0 bases, and 10 bases separated the two germline ends. The CDR3 reads CASSSGLTSYNEQFF. Written as DNA, the CDR3 is TGTGCCAGCAGCTCGGGCCTTACCTCCTACAATGAGCAGTTCTTC.

At least ten counts were recorded for this clonotype. The J gene is TRBJ2-3, the V gene TRBV28; 8 positions agree with TRBD1. From germline, CDR1 is MDHEN and CDR2 SYDVKM. This CDR3 has 14 amino acids. V shed 6 bases, J shed 1 base, and the junction held 3 bases outside the gene matches. The DNA for the CDR3 is TGTGCCAGCAGGCCGGGACAGGGCACAGATACGCAGTATTTT. This translates into CASRPGQGTDTQYF.

The sample holds many counts of this clonotype. The genes are TRBV28 and TRBJ2-2; TRBD1 matches 11 bases. V was pared by 5 bases and J by 5 bases, with 13 bases of the junction left unmatched. This CDR3 has 18 residues. Germline V CDR1 and CDR2: MDHEN, SYDVKM. CDR3 protein: CASSTKYLGQGVTGELFF. CDR3 bases: TGTGCCAGCAGTACTAAGTACCTGGGACAGGGGGTTACCGGGGAGCTGTTTTTT. Complete variable domain (other parts from reference TRBV28 and TRBJ2-2): DVKVTQSSRYLVKRTGEKVFLECVQDMDHENMFWYRQDPGLGLRLIYFSYDVKMKEKGDIPEGYSVSREKKERFSLILESASTNQTSMYLCASSTKYLGQGVTGELFFGEGSRLTVL.

This rearrangement joins TRBV2 to TRBJ1-1, with 8 bases aligning to TRBD1. Germline V gives CDR1 SNHLY, CDR2 FYNNEI. CDR3 length: 11 residues. Trimming removed 10 bases from V and 4 bases from J; junction bases left unmatched: 2. CDR3 protein: CATTGGTEAFF. The CDR3 nucleotides are TGTGCCACAACAGGGGGCACTGAAGCTTTCTTT.

This clonotype was seen many times. The J gene is TRBJ2-3, the V gene TRBV5-1; TRBD1 matches at 11 bases. In germline, CDR1 is SGHRS, CDR2 YFSETQ. CDR3 length equals 14 residues. J was trimmed by 6 bases and V by 4 bases; bases with no gene match: 4. The CDR3 spells CASSQDRGRDTQYF. CDR3 coding DNA: TGCGCCAGCAGCCAGGACAGGGGGCGCGATACGCAGTATTTT.

This clonotype was counted many times. The chain has TRBV29-1 and TRBJ2-3, with 8 positions matching TRBD1. The CDR3 consists of 14 residues. V lost 5 bases, J lost 7 bases, and 11 bases stayed unmatched. Germline V gene lookup returns CDR1 SQVTM and CDR2 ANQGSEA. CDR3 amino acids: CSVYRDRLTNTQYF. The DNA for the CDR3 is TGCAGCGTTTACCGGGACAGGTTGACGAATACGCAGTATTTT.

In this sample, this clonotype turned up a few times. This chain connects TRBV29-1 to TRBJ2-2, with D unclear. The CDR3 spans 13 residues. Germline CDR1 SQVTM, CDR2 ANQGSEA. Trimming left V 2 bases short and J 4 bases short, with 8 bases between. CDR3 sequence reads: CSVEIVTTGELFF. CDR3 nucleotide sequence: TGCAGCGTTGAAATAGTAACCACCGGGGAGCTGTTTTTT.

In its sample, this clonotype was seen many times. The chain is built from TRBV29-1 and TRBJ2-7, with a possible D match to TRBD1 (5 bases). This CDR3 contains 13 residues. Germline V gene data show CDR1 as SQVTM and CDR2 as ANQGSEA. V dropped 3 bases and J dropped 5 bases, with 14 bases sitting between them. The CDR3 is CSVDRQGLNEQYF. CDR3 bases: TGCAGCGTTGATAGGCAGGGTTTAAACGAGCAGTACTTC.

This clonotype was detected a few times. The V and J genes are TRBV18 and TRBJ2-2; TRBD2 might be the D (5 bases). The CDR3 is made up of 16 amino acids. Germline CDR1 KGHSH, CDR2 LQKENI. Trimming removed 2 bases from V and 5 bases from J, with 15 bases in between. The CDR3: CASSPELRVWTGELFF. CDR3 nucleotide sequence: TGTGCCAGCTCACCAGAATTGAGGGTTTGGACCGGGGAGCTGTTTTTT. Full variable domain (missing parts from reference TRBV18 and TRBJ2-2): NAGVMQNPRHLVRRRGQEARLRCSPMKGHSHVYWYRQLPEEGLKFMVYLQKENIIDESGMPKERFSAEFPKEGPSILRIQQVVRGDSAAYFCASSPELRVWTGELFFGEGSRLTVL.

There are a few counts of this clonotype. The V gene is TRBV18, the J gene TRBJ2-7; a possible D gene is TRBD1 (6 bases). V was pared by 5 bases and J by 2 bases, with 10 bases between. Germline V gene data show CDR1 as KGHSH and CDR2 as LQKENI. The CDR3 sequence is 13 residues long. The CDR3 protein is CASSARDTYEQYF. The DNA for the CDR3 is TGTGCCAGCTCAGCTCGGGACACCTACGAGCAGTACTTC.

The J gene is TRBJ2-1, the V gene TRBV5-1; maybe TRBD2 (6 bases). The V end was cut by 4 bases, the J end by 10 bases, with 15 bases between. This CDR3 has 13 residues. Germline V gene sequence: CDR1 SGHRS, CDR2 YFSETQ. DNA of the CDR3: TGCGCCAGCAGCCTTCTAGTGGAGGGAGAGCAGTTCTTC. As protein: CASSLLVEGEQFF. Looking up the rest from reference TRBV5-1 and TRBJ2-1 gives the full variable domain: KAGVTQTPRYLIKTRGQQVTLSCSPISGHRSVSWYQQTPGQGLQFLFEYFSETQRNKGNFPGRFSGRQFSNSRSEMNVSTLELGDSALYLCASSLLVEGEQFFGPGTRLTVL.

As to this clonotype: This sequence may be a read error, since a much larger clone differs from it by one base. CDR3 coding DNA: TGTGCCAGCAGCTATGACAGTCCGAACACTGACGCTTTCTTT. Translated, it gives CASSYDSPNTDAFF. The J gene is TRBJ1-1, the V gene TRBV7-9, with a tentative D call TRBD1 (5 bases). The CDR3 sequence is 14 residues long. In germline, CDR1 is SEHNR, CDR2 FQNEAQ (reference sequence). The full variable domain, rest sourced from reference TRBV7-9 and TRBJ1-1, is DTGVSQNPRHKITKRGQNVTFRCDPISEHNRLYWYRQTLGQGPEFLTYFQNEAQLEKSRLLSDRFSAERPKGSFSTLEIQRTEQGDSAMYLCASSYDSPNTDAFFGQGTRLTVV.

This rearrangement joins TRBV12-5 to TRBJ2-7, with a tentative D call TRBD1 (6 bases). The CDR3 runs to 12 residues. From germline, CDR1 is LGHNT and CDR2 FRNRAP. V dropped 3 bases and J dropped 5 bases, with 8 bases sitting between them. This CDR3 reads CASGLQGDEQYF. The CDR3 DNA sequence: TGTGCTAGTGGTTTACAGGGCGACGAGCAGTACTTC.

Ten or more counts support this clonotype. The V and J genes are TRBV18 and TRBJ2-7; 8 bases align to TRBD1. The CDR3 consists of 13 residues. Germline values: CDR1 KGHSH, CDR2 LQKENI. V gave up 3 bases and J gave up 6 bases; unmatched junction bases: 4. CDR3 in amino acids: CASSPLGQGEQYF. The DNA for the CDR3 is TGTGCCAGCTCACCCCTTGGACAGGGCGAGCAGTACTTC.

This clonotype was recorded many times. The chain carries TRBV4-3 and TRBJ1-1; D is possibly TRBD1 (5 bases). Per germline, CDR1 LGHNA and CDR2 YSLEER. The CDR3 runs 14 residues. The V and J ends lost 4 bases and 2 bases respectively, with 11 bases between them. CDR3 nucleotide sequence: TGCGCCAGCAGCCCAATGAGGGGTAACACTGAAGCTTTCTTT. Residues: CASSPMRGNTEAFF.

In its sample, this clonotype was seen many times. V is TRBV7-2 and J is TRBJ1-2; no reliable D call. CDR1 is SGHTA, CDR2 FQGNSA, per germline. This CDR3 contains 11 residues. V lost 3 bases to trimming and J lost 7 bases, with 6 bases between them. CDR3 protein: CASSFYGGYTF. As DNA, the CDR3 is TGTGCCAGCAGCTTCTACGGTGGCTACACCTTC.